A selection of T cell receptor beta chains follows, all from one sample in a study of post-analysis software for immune sequencing data. TCRdb reanalysed the PCR reads using MiXCR and keeps one entry per CDR3 protein. The sample includes hundreds of thousands of distinct CDR3 sequences, around 44% of them seen just once. The sequenced material came from blood. The receptors derive from a girl aged 10-17 years with multiple sclerosis. Both conserved end residues are part of each CDR3. A D gene is named only where the DNA matches it firmly. The size of a clone is reported for some rows only, either as once, few or many, or as a class for expanded clones.

D	V	size	J	DNA	CDR3
NA	TRBV5-1	NA	TRBJ2-3	TGCGCCAGCAGCTGGGCTCTTCGGGACTCCTCCAGCACAGATACGCAGTATTTT	CASSWALRDSSSTDTQYF
NA	TRBV5-1	few	TRBJ2-1	TGCGCCAGCAGCTTGGAAGCGACTCGGTACAATGAGCAGTTCTTC	CASSLEATRYNEQFF
TRBD1	TRBV29-1	few	TRBJ2-7	TGCAGCGTTGAAGATCGAGGGACAGACTACGAGCAGTACTTC	CSVEDRGTDYEQYF
NA	TRBV5-1	NA	TRBJ2-7	TGCGCCAGCAGCTTGGGACCGATCTCCTACGAGCAGTACTTC	CASSLGPISYEQYF
NA	TRBV7-9	NA	TRBJ2-3	TGTGCCAGCAGCCACCTTTTGGCGGGGGCCCTCACAGATACGCAGTATTTT	CASSHLLAGALTDTQYF
TRBD1	TRBV7-2	NA	TRBJ1-2	TGTGCCAGCAGCTTAGGCCCGCGGGACAGGGGTTATGGCTACACCTTC	CASSLGPRDRGYGYTF
TRBD1	TRBV11-2	NA	TRBJ1-1	TGTGCCAGCAGCTTAGGGGACAGGGGGCACCGGACTGAAGCTTTCTTT	CASSLGDRGHRTEAFF
TRBD1	TRBV7-3	NA	TRBJ2-7	TGTGCCAGCAGCGCGACAGGGGGAACCGAGCAGTACTTC	CASSATGGTEQYF
TRBD2	TRBV5-1	NA	TRBJ2-1	TGCGCCAGCAGCTTGGCCCCCCTAGCGGGGGGAAGTGGGGAGCAGTTCTTC	CASSLAPLAGGSGEQFF
NA	TRBV12-3/TRBV12-4	few	TRBJ1-6	TGTGCCAGCAGTTTGACAGAGAATTCACCCCTCCACTTT	CASSLTENSPLHF
TRBD2	TRBV11-2	NA	TRBJ2-5	TGTGCCAGCAGCTTAGCCGTAGGTTCTCAAGCGGGAAGGGAGACCCAGTACTTC	CASSLAVGSQAGRETQYF
NA	TRBV9	NA	TRBJ1-5	TGTGCCAGCAGCGTGGGCCTCGGGCAGCCCCAGCATTTT	CASSVGLGQPQHF
NA	TRBV5-1	few	TRBJ1-2	TGCGCCAGCAGCTTGGCCGATAGGCCGGACAGAGGAGCAAACTATGGCTACACCTTC	CASSLADRPDRGANYGYTF
TRBD1	TRBV7-2	few	TRBJ2-1	TGTGCCAGCAGCTTCGGGACAGCATACAATGAGCAGTTCTTC	CASSFGTAYNEQFF
NA	TRBV29-1	NA	TRBJ2-5	TGCAGCGTTGGGAGGGGGACGATGGAGACCCAGTACTTC	CSVGRGTMETQYF